This is a list of T cell receptor beta chains from one sample in a study of T cells in Graves' hyperthyroidism and ophthalmopathy. TCRdb re-derived calls from the multiplex PCR reads in MiXCR, one entry per CDR3 protein. This table has 600,000 or so distinct CDR3 sequences, approximately 44% appearing once. Sequencing was done on a sample of peripheral blood or thyroid tissue (not recorded which). The receptors derive from a young woman with Graves' hyperthyroidism. The CDR3 runs from the conserved cysteine through the conserved F or W. Fields, in order: CDR3 protein, V gene, clone size, J gene. Only part of the rows carry a size: once, few, many, or a class if the clone is expanded.

CDR3: CASSFAENQPQHF
V: TRBV7-9
size: many
J: TRBJ1-5

CDR3: CASSLELGLAAYEQYF
V: TRBV7-9
size: -
J: TRBJ2-7

CDR3: CASSLTREAQYF
V: TRBV7-6
size: -
J: TRBJ2-5

CDR3: CASSMSSGYEQYF
V: TRBV19
size: few
J: TRBJ2-7

CDR3: CASSWGLAGFYEQYF
V: TRBV7-2
size: -
J: -

CDR3: CAGSRRVLRGNTIYF
V: TRBV5-1
size: -
J: TRBJ1-3

CDR3: CASSSQTSPLSGYTF
V: TRBV24-1
size: -
J: TRBJ1-2

CDR3: CASSLVSDSYEQYF
V: TRBV7-9
size: many
J: TRBJ2-7

CDR3: CASSAESNSPLHF
V: TRBV6-1
size: -
J: -

CDR3: CASSEVPNEKLFF
V: TRBV10-1
size: many
J: TRBJ1-4

CDR3: CASSLEAGGPQETQYF
V: TRBV5-8
size: many
J: TRBJ2-5

CDR3: CATSRDTGEQYF
V: TRBV15
size: -
J: TRBJ2-7

CDR3: CASSLDAGRNEQYF
V: TRBV7-2
size: once
J: TRBJ2-7

CDR3: CSVTTTVANVLTF
V: TRBV29-1
size: -
J: TRBJ2-6

CDR3: CASRPPGQPNEKLFF
V: TRBV19
size: -
J: TRBJ1-4

CDR3: CASSQGRGFGKLFF
V: TRBV9
size: -
J: TRBJ1-4

CDR3: CASSQEASSGNTIYF
V: TRBV7-9
size: -
J: TRBJ1-3

CDR3: CASTWGGGMSTGELFF
V: TRBV7-9
size: -
J: TRBJ2-2

CDR3: CASSLAGLGPYEQYF
V: TRBV7-2
size: -
J: -

CDR3: CSARDPTGNYGYTF
V: TRBV20-1
size: -
J: TRBJ1-2

CDR3: CASRPGLINEKLFF
V: TRBV2
size: few
J: TRBJ1-4

CDR3: CASSLRHSNSPLHF
V: TRBV5-1
size: many
J: TRBJ1-6

CDR3: CASSLTGAFF
V: TRBV5-1
size: -
J: TRBJ1-1

CDR3: CASSPLGATNEKLFF
V: TRBV7-9
size: -
J: TRBJ1-4

CDR3: CASSYPGSLGYTF
V: TRBV6-6
size: few
J: TRBJ1-2

CDR3: CASSLEGQLYEQYF
V: TRBV5-1
size: -
J: TRBJ2-7

CDR3: CASSLVGLAGTYEQYF
V: TRBV7-2
size: -
J: TRBJ2-7

CDR3: CAMRSGNTIYF
V: TRBV10-3
size: many
J: TRBJ1-3

CDR3: CSNRVGNTIYF
V: TRBV20-1
size: few
J: TRBJ1-3

CDR3: CASSLRAVDTQYF
V: TRBV11-1
size: once
J: TRBJ2-3

CDR3: CATSDPGQTGANVLTF
V: TRBV24-1
size: -
J: TRBJ2-6

CDR3: CATRLAGANEQFF
V: TRBV24-1
size: -
J: TRBJ2-1

CDR3: CASRIREAVGAQYF
V: TRBV2
size: once
J: TRBJ2-5

CDR3: CASSSRTGAQHF
V: TRBV7-6
size: -
J: TRBJ1-5

CDR3: CASRPGTGGQPQHF
V: TRBV12-5
size: -
J: TRBJ1-5

CDR3: CASSVGGESVEKLFF
V: TRBV9
size: few
J: TRBJ1-4

CDR3: CASSAGSDYGYTF
V: TRBV25-1
size: -
J: TRBJ1-2

CDR3: CSVDVGDGETQYF
V: TRBV29-1
size: -
J: TRBJ2-5

CDR3: CASSQEDRLADEQYF
V: TRBV7-9
size: -
J: TRBJ2-7

CDR3: CASSDGTGGETQYF
V: TRBV2
size: -
J: TRBJ2-5

CDR3: CASSPLGDTGELFF
V: TRBV7-3
size: once
J: TRBJ2-2

CDR3: CSARDQEDGYTF
V: TRBV20-1
size: -
J: TRBJ1-2

CDR3: CSARDGSGTLVYEQYF
V: TRBV20-1
size: -
J: TRBJ2-7

CDR3: CASSLLGRAGETQYF
V: TRBV11-2
size: -
J: TRBJ2-5

CDR3: CAISESGEQPQHF
V: TRBV10-3
size: many
J: TRBJ1-5

CDR3: CSVLGKRERYEQYF
V: TRBV29-1
size: -
J: TRBJ2-7

CDR3: CASSSPGGEEQYF
V: TRBV7-2
size: many
J: TRBJ2-7

CDR3: CSAGQGASGGYTF
V: TRBV20-1
size: -
J: TRBJ1-2

CDR3: CAISEGTISGGYTF
V: TRBV10-3
size: many
J: TRBJ1-2

CDR3: CASRDKRSYTGEDGYTF
V: TRBV19
size: few
J: TRBJ1-2

CDR3: CASSGLAGAYEQHF
V: TRBV9
size: -
J: TRBJ2-7

CDR3: CAISADRMNTEAFF
V: TRBV10-3
size: -
J: TRBJ1-1

CDR3: CASSPAVNTEAFF
V: TRBV7-2
size: few
J: TRBJ1-1

CDR3: CASSELPGKGNSPLHF
V: TRBV25-1
size: few
J: TRBJ1-6

CDR3: CASRPIREDSNYGYTF
V: TRBV2
size: -
J: TRBJ1-2

CDR3: CASGGGSGANVLTF
V: TRBV9
size: few
J: TRBJ2-6

CDR3: CASSLTPGPSSGNTIYF
V: TRBV12-3/TRBV12-4
size: -
J: TRBJ1-3

CDR3: CASSLKGSAYEQYF
V: TRBV24-1
size: -
J: TRBJ2-7

CDR3: CSVEGGNYEQYF
V: TRBV29-1
size: many
J: TRBJ2-7

CDR3: CASSSTAAEREQYF
V: TRBV7-8
size: -
J: TRBJ2-7